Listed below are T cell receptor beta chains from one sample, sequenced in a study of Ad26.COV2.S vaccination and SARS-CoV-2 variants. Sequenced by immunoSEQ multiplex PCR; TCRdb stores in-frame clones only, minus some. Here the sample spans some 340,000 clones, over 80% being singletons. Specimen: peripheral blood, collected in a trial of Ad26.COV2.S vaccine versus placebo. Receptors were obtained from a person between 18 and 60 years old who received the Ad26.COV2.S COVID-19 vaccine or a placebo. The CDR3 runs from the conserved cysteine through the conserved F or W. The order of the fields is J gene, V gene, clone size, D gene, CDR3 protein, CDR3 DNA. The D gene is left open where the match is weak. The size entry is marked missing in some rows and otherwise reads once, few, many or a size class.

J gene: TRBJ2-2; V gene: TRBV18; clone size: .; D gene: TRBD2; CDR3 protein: CASSKELAGTANTGELFF; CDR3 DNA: TGTGCCAGCTCAAAGGAACTAGCGGGGACCGCGAACACCGGGGAGCTGTTTTTT
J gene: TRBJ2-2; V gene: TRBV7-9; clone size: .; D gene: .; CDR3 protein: CASSSRQGRGTGELFF; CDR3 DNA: TGTGCCAGCAGTTCCCGACAGGGGAGGGGCACCGGGGAGCTGTTTTTT
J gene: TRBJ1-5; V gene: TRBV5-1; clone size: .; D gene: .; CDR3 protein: CASSALGQGNQPQHF; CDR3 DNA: TGCGCCAGCAGCGCGTTGGGGCAGGGCAATCAGCCCCAGCATTTT
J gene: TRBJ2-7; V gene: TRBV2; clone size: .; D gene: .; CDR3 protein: CASRGDGSYEQYF; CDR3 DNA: TGTGCCAGCAGGGGGGACGGCTCCTACGAGCAGTACTTC
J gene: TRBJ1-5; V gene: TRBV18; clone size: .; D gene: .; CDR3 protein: CASSPSINQPQHF; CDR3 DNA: TGTGCCAGCTCACCCTCAATAAATCAGCCCCAGCATTTT
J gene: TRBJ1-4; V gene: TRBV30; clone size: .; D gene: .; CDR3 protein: CAWNASTPGRDEKLFF; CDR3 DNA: TGTGCCTGGAATGCTTCGACACCGGGAAGGGATGAAAAACTGTTTTTT
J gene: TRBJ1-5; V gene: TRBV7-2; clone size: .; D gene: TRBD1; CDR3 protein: CASSLDARGPRQPQHF; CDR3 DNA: TGTGCCAGCAGCTTAGACGCCAGGGGGCCGCGTCAGCCCCAGCATTTT
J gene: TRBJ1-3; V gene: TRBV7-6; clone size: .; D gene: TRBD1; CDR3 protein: CASSLETGAASGNTIYF; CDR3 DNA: TGTGCCAGCAGCTTAGAGACAGGGGCGGCCTCTGGAAACACCATATATTTT
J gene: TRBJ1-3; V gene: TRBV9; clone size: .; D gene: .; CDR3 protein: CASSVAGTSGNTIYF; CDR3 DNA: TGTGCCAGCAGCGTAGCCGGGACGTCTGGAAACACCATATATTTT
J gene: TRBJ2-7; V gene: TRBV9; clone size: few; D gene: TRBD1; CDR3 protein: CASSPPPGQASYEQYF; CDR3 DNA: TGTGCCAGCAGCCCACCTCCGGGACAGGCCTCCTACGAGCAGTACTTC
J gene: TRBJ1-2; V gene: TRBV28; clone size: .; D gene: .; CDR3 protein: CASSLPPIGGGGYGYTF; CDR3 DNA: TGTGCCAGCAGTTTGCCCCCAATCGGCGGCGGCGGCTATGGCTACACCTTC
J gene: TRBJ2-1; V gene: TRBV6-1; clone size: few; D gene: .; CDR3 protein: CASSEFQIYNEQFF; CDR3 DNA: TGTGCCAGCAGTGAATTCCAGATCTACAATGAGCAGTTCTTC
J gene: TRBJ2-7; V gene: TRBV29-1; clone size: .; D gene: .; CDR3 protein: CSVDRAGEQYF; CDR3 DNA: TGCAGCGTTGATCGCGCTGGGGAGCAGTACTTC
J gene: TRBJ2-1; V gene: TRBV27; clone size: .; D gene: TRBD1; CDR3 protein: CASSLGDSVYNEQFF; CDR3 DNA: TGTGCCAGCAGTTTGGGGGACAGTGTTTACAATGAGCAGTTCTTC
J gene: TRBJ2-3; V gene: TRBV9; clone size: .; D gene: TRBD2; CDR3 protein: CASSAVAGGSDTQYF; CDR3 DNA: TGTGCCAGCAGCGCCGTGGCGGGGGGGTCGGATACGCAGTATTTT
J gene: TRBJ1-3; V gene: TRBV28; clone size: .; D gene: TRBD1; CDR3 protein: CASREQGASSGNTIYF; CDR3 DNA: TGTGCCAGCAGGGAACAGGGGGCTTCCTCTGGAAACACCATATATTTT
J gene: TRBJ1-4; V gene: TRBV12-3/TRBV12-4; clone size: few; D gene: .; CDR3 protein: CASTRGEKLFF; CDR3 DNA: TGTGCCAGCACCCGCGGGGAAAAACTGTTTTTT
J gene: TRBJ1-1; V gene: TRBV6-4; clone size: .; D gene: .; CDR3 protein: CASSDSEIGGPTEAFF; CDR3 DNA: TGTGCCAGCAGTGACTCCGAGATCGGGGGTCCCACTGAAGCTTTCTTT
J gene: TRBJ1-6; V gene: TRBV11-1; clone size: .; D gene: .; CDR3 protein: CASSLDSGTYPMLHF; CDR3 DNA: TGTGCCAGCAGCTTAGACTCCGGGACATACCCTATGCTCCACTTT
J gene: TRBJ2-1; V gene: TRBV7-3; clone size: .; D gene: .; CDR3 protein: CASSAYRYNEQFF; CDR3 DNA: TGTGCCAGCAGCGCCTACAGGTACAATGAGCAGTTCTTC
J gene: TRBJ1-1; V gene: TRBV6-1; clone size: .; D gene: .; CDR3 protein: CASSEGSTILRRTEAFF; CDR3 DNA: TGTGCCAGCAGTGAAGGGTCTACGATCCTCCGAAGGACTGAAGCTTTCTTT
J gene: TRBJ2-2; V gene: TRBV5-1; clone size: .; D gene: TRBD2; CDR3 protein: CASSFRLAGVTSGTGELFF; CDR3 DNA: TGCGCCAGCAGCTTCCGACTAGCGGGGGTGACGTCGGGCACCGGGGAGCTGTTTTTT
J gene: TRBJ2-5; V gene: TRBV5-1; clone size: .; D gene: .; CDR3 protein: CASSWGGTLQETQYF; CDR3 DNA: TGCGCCAGCAGCTGGGGAGGGACATTGCAAGAGACCCAGTACTTC
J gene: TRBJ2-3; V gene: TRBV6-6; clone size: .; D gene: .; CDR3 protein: CASSYQDTQYF; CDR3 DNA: TGTGCCAGCAGTTACCAGGATACGCAGTATTTT
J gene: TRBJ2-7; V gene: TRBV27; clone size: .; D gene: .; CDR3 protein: CASSFRRQATYEQYF; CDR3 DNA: TGTGCCAGCAGTTTTCGGAGACAGGCGACCTACGAGCAGTACTTC
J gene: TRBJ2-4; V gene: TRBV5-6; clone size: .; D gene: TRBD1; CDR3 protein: CASSLRDSQNIQYF; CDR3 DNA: TGTGCCAGCAGCTTGAGGGACAGTCAAAACATTCAGTACTTC
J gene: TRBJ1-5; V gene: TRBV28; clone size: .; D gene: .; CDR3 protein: CASSPHRTEVSNQPQHF; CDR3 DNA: TGTGCCAGCAGTCCTCACCGGACAGAAGTAAGCAATCAGCCCCAGCATTTT